This is a list of T cell receptor beta chains from one sample in a study of control samples from healthy donors and cancer patients. Here immunoSEQ multiplex PCR was the method, and the copy in TCRdb shows in-frame clones only, minus some. The sample has 150,000 to 200,000 clones, 85% to 90% seen once; the top ten hold roughly 1.3%. Sequencing input: blood. The receptors here all came from a woman aged 45-60 years in good health. Both conserved end residues are part of each CDR3. The D gene is left open where the match is weak. Size tells how often a clone was seen (once, few, many) or the class of an expanded clone, and some rows leave it out.

d_call	clone_size	j_call	v_call	cdr3_length	cdr3_aa	cdr3_nt
NA	once	TRBJ1-5	TRBV15	15	CATSMARTTDQPQHF	TGTGCCACCAGCATGGCTAGGACAACCGATCAGCCCCAGCATTTT
NA	NA	TRBJ1-5	TRBV28	11	CASSNREPQHF	TGTGCCAGCAGTAACCGGGAGCCCCAGCATTTT
TRBD1	NA	TRBJ2-7	TRBV19	14	CASAWGQGTYEQYF	TGTGCCAGTGCCTGGGGACAGGGAACCTACGAGCAGTACTTC
NA	NA	TRBJ2-7	TRBV4-1	13	CASSQRDGREQYF	TGCGCCAGCAGCCAAAGGGACGGGAGAGAGCAGTACTTC
NA	NA	TRBJ2-3	TRBV7-9	13	CASTALGGDTQYF	TGTGCCAGCACCGCCCTAGGCGGGGATACGCAGTATTTT
NA	NA	TRBJ1-5	TRBV5-6	14	CASSSINSNQPQHF	TGTGCCAGCAGTTCCATTAATAGCAATCAGCCCCAGCATTTT
NA	few	TRBJ1-2	TRBV7-9	13	CASSHGRSDGYTF	TGTGCCAGCAGCCACGGACGGTCGGATGGCTACACCTTC
NA	NA	TRBJ1-6	TRBV5-4	13	CASSERGRSPLHF	TGTGCCAGCAGCGAGAGGGGCCGTTCACCCCTCCACTTT
NA	few	TRBJ1-5	TRBV10-3	15	CAISESAGVRQPQHF	TGTGCCATCAGTGAGTCAGCAGGGGTTCGCCAGCCCCAGCATTTT
TRBD1	NA	TRBJ2-7	TRBV29-1	14	CSANSQGSLYEQYF	TGCAGCGCGAACTCACAGGGGAGCCTTTACGAGCAGTACTTC
NA	NA	TRBJ2-1	TRBV6-5	14	CASTRGGVYNEQFF	TGTGCCAGCACCCGTGGTGGGGTATACAATGAGCAGTTCTTC
NA	once	TRBJ2-3	TRBV5-1	15	CASSSTTIGTDTQYF	TGCGCCAGCAGCTCCACTACCATCGGCACAGATACGCAGTATTTT
TRBD1	NA	TRBJ1-5	TRBV6-1	16	CASSEATGTINQPQHF	TGTGCCAGCAGTGAAGCGACAGGGACTATCAATCAGCCCCAGCATTTT
TRBD1	NA	TRBJ1-2	TRBV28	16	CASRNTTGGGNYGYTF	TGTGCCAGCAGGAATACGACAGGGGGTGGGAACTATGGCTACACCTTC
NA	NA	TRBJ2-7	TRBV9	14	CAGSVALDNYEQYF	TGTGCCGGCAGCGTAGCCCTGGACAACTACGAGCAGTACTTC
NA	once	TRBJ2-7	TRBV27	14	CASSYRIFGYEQYF	TGTGCCAGCAGCTACCGAATTTTTGGCTACGAGCAGTACTTC
TRBD1	NA	TRBJ1-4	TRBV7-9	14	CASSLDRVGEKLFF	TGTGCCAGCAGCTTGGACAGGGTAGGAGAAAAACTGTTTTTT
TRBD2	once	TRBJ2-1	TRBV20-1	15	CSASRLAGGWNEQFF	TGCAGTGCTAGTCGGCTAGCGGGAGGATGGAATGAGCAGTTCTTC
TRBD2	NA	TRBJ2-1	TRBV29-1	15	CSVEVPGGPVNEQFF	TGCAGCGTTGAAGTCCCGGGAGGGCCAGTGAATGAGCAGTTCTTC
NA	NA	TRBJ1-2	TRBV3-1/TRBV3-2	15	CASSPRPQGLGGYTF	TGTGCCAGCAGCCCCCGACCACAGGGATTGGGGGGCTACACCTTC
NA	NA	TRBJ1-2	TRBV20-1	12	CSASSGTYGYTF	TGCAGTGCTAGTTCCGGGACCTATGGCTACACCTTC
NA	NA	TRBJ1-2	TRBV24-1	11	CATSDPFGYTF	TGTGCCACCAGTGATCCGTTTGGCTACACCTTC
TRBD2	NA	TRBJ2-1	TRBV28	16	CASSWASGRARNEQFF	TGTGCCAGCAGTTGGGCTAGCGGGAGGGCCCGGAATGAGCAGTTCTTC
NA	NA	TRBJ2-7	TRBV2	13	CASRRGQFYEQYF	TGTGCCAGCAGGCGCGGACAGTTCTACGAGCAGTACTTC
NA	NA	TRBJ2-5	TRBV14	12	CASSQGGETQYF	TGTGCCAGCAGCCAGGGTGGCGAGACCCAGTACTTC
NA	NA	TRBJ2-1	TRBV11-3	14	CASSLDQADNEQFF	TGTGCCAGCAGCTTAGACCAAGCGGACAATGAGCAGTTCTTC
TRBD1	once	TRBJ1-6	TRBV3-1/TRBV3-2	16	CASSQDLLGQVSPLHF	TGTGCCAGCAGCCAAGATCTCCTCGGACAGGTTTCACCCCTCCACTTT
NA	NA	TRBJ2-2	TRBV27	16	CASSLIGFANTGELFF	TGTGCCAGCAGTTTAATAGGGTTCGCGAACACCGGGGAGCTGTTTTTT
NA	NA	TRBJ2-7	TRBV4-2	15	CASSQTLPGSYEQYF	TGTGCCAGCAGCCAGACGTTGCCAGGGTCCTACGAGCAGTACTTC
TRBD1	NA	TRBJ2-2	TRBV6-2/TRBV6-3	16	CASSYMTGVGTGELFF	TGTGCCAGCAGTTACATGACAGGGGTCGGCACCGGGGAGCTGTTTTTT
NA	few	TRBJ2-2	TRBV5-1	15	CASSLGTDNTGELFF	TGCGCCAGCAGCTTAGGGACTGATAACACCGGGGAGCTGTTTTTT
NA	NA	TRBJ1-1	TRBV7-2	13	CASKYGPNTEAFF	TGTGCCAGCAAGTACGGCCCGAACACTGAAGCTTTCTTT
TRBD2	NA	TRBJ2-4	TRBV7-2	14	CASSPPSGGNIQYF	TGTGCCAGCAGCCCACCCAGCGGGGGAAACATTCAGTACTTC
TRBD1	once	TRBJ1-2	TRBV6-5	13	CASRRDRQYGYTF	TGTGCCAGCAGGCGGGACAGGCAGTATGGCTACACCTTC
TRBD1	NA	TRBJ2-1	TRBV7-9	16	CASSLGQGARGNEQFF	TGTGCCAGCAGCTTAGGACAGGGGGCGCGGGGGAATGAGCAGTTCTTC
NA	NA	TRBJ2-7	TRBV3-1/TRBV3-2	15	CASSQDPRGTYEQYF	TGTGCCAGCAGCCAAGATCCCAGGGGTACCTACGAGCAGTACTTC
NA	NA	TRBJ1-1	TRBV7-2	14	CASSLMSMNTEAFF	TGTGCCAGCAGCTTAATGTCCATGAACACTGAAGCTTTCTTT
NA	NA	TRBJ1-1	TRBV13	16	CASSLGFRALNTEAFF	TGTGCCAGCAGCTTAGGATTTAGGGCTTTGAACACTGAAGCTTTCTTT
TRBD1	NA	TRBJ1-1	TRBV2	12	CASTWTGHEAFF	TGTGCCAGCACCTGGACAGGGCATGAAGCTTTCTTT
TRBD2	NA	TRBJ2-7	TRBV11-2	13	CASSPELASGQYF	TGTGCCAGCAGCCCAGAACTAGCGAGTGGGCAGTACTTC
TRBD2	once	TRBJ2-7	TRBV20-1	15	CSASPGGPFSSEQYF	TGCAGTGCTAGTCCGGGAGGGCCTTTTTCGAGCGAGCAGTACTTC
TRBD2	NA	TRBJ2-1	TRBV30	14	CAWGTSGYYNEQFF	TGTGCCTGGGGAACTAGCGGATACTACAATGAGCAGTTCTTC
TRBD1	NA	TRBJ2-2	TRBV9	16	CASSVAGTVNTGELFF	TGTGCCAGCAGCGTAGCCGGGACAGTAAACACCGGGGAGCTGTTTTTT
TRBD1	NA	TRBJ1-5	TRBV6-2/TRBV6-3	18	CASSYGQVSLSSNQPQHF	TGTGCCAGCAGTTACGGACAGGTTAGCCTTTCTAGCAATCAGCCCCAGCATTTT
TRBD1	NA	TRBJ2-2	TRBV7-2	16	CASSLSQGGGTGELFF	TGTGCCAGCAGCTTAAGTCAAGGGGGCGGCACCGGGGAGCTGTTTTTT
NA	medium-sized	TRBJ1-4	TRBV7-9	17	CASSVRDIQGLNEKLFF	TGTGCCAGCAGCGTCCGGGACATCCAGGGGCTTAATGAAAAACTGTTTTTT
TRBD1	NA	TRBJ1-2	TRBV4-2	13	CASSPETGLGYTF	TGTGCCAGCAGCCCGGAGACAGGGCTTGGCTACACCTTC
TRBD1	NA	TRBJ1-2	TRBV28	15	CASSLWFQGARGYTF	TGTGCCAGCAGTTTATGGTTCCAGGGGGCGAGGGGCTACACCTTC
TRBD2	many	TRBJ2-7	TRBV24-1	14	CATSSGTSGYEQYF	TGTGCCACCAGTTCCGGGACTAGCGGGTACGAGCAGTACTTC
NA	NA	TRBJ1-4	TRBV7-2	13	CASSPWRGEKLFF	TGTGCCAGCAGCCCCTGGAGGGGTGAAAAACTGTTTTTT
TRBD1	NA	TRBJ1-5	TRBV10-3	17	CAISPDRGPPSNQPQHF	TGTGCCATCAGCCCGGACAGGGGGCCTCCTAGCAATCAGCCCCAGCATTTT
NA	NA	TRBJ1-3	TRBV10-1	14	CASRNVLSGNTIYF	TGCGCCAGCCGGAACGTACTCTCTGGAAACACCATATATTTT
TRBD2	once	TRBJ2-3	TRBV11-1	14	CASSFRREPDTQYF	TGTGCCAGCAGCTTTCGGCGGGAGCCAGATACGCAGTATTTT